This TCR beta chain was profiled in a study of blood T cell repertoires in COVID-19. Data came from immunoSEQ multiplex PCR; TCRdb stores just in-frame clones and leaves some out. The repertoire holds 150,000 to 200,000 clones, with about 80% as singletons. V dropped 1 base and J dropped 2 bases, with 10 bases sitting between them. The CDR3 spans 14 residues. Germline CDR1 is SGHNT and CDR2 is YYREEE (reference sequence). This receptor was obtained from a woman at least 80 years old with acute or convalescent COVID-19. Sample: peripheral blood. This chain uses TRBV5-4 with TRBJ2-7; the D gene is possibly TRBD1 (5 bases). The CDR3 loop reads CASSLFQGAYEQYF. The CDR3 DNA reads TGTGCCAGCAGCTTGTTTCAAGGGGCCTACGAGCAGTACTTC.